A selection of T cell receptor beta chains follows, all from one sample in a study of cytomegalovirus exposure and HLA in healthy donors. Sequencing used immunoSEQ multiplex PCR; TCRdb keeps in-frame clones, though not all of them. The table records approximately 220,000 clones, approximately 80% of them present only once. The sequencing sample was made of PBMCs. These receptors were obtained from a man aged 35-49 years in good health and CMV-seronegative. The CDR3 runs from the conserved cysteine through the conserved F or W. A D gene is named only where the DNA matches it firmly. Clone size is given for some rows only: seen once, a few or many times, or a class if the clone is expanded.

>TRBJ2-7|-|TRBV9|TRBD2|15
CASSVTSGITYEQYF
TGTGCCAGCAGCGTAACTAGCGGGATCACCTACGAGCAGTACTTC
>TRBJ2-1|-|TRBV9|TRBD1|15
CASSATGQGSDEQFF
TGTGCCAGCAGCGCTACGGGACAGGGTAGCGATGAGCAGTTCTTC
>TRBJ2-5|-|TRBV7-9|-|15
CASSWEDQLGETQYF
TGTGCCAGCAGCTGGGAGGACCAACTGGGGGAGACCCAGTACTTC
>TRBJ1-5|-|TRBV6-5|TRBD1|14
CASKRTGGQGPQHF
TGTGCCAGCAAAAGAACAGGGGGGCAGGGGCCCCAGCATTTT
>TRBJ2-5|-|TRBV7-2|-|14
CASSFNRGQETQYF
TGTGCCAGCAGCTTTAATAGGGGGCAAGAGACCCAGTACTTC
>TRBJ2-1|-|TRBV7-2|TRBD2|16
CASSPTSGSSYNEQFF
TGTGCCAGCAGCCCGACTAGCGGTAGCTCCTACAATGAGCAGTTCTTC
>TRBJ2-2|-|TRBV4-2|TRBD2|15
CASSYAGGPTGELFF
TGTGCCAGCAGCTATGCGGGGGGGCCCACTGGGGAGCTGTTTTTT
>TRBJ1-4|few|TRBV5-1|-|14
CASSLDRAEGKLFF
TGCGCCAGCAGCTTGGACAGGGCCGAAGGAAAACTGTTTTTT
>TRBJ1-4|-|TRBV10-3|-|15
CAISESTDTNEKLFF
TGTGCCATCAGTGAGTCGACAGATACTAATGAAAAACTGTTTTTT
>TRBJ1-4|few|TRBV10-3|-|11
CAISAGEKLFF
TGTGCCATCAGTGCGGGAGAAAAACTGTTTTTT
>TRBJ2-1|-|TRBV27|TRBD2|14
CASSPPLTSGEQFF
TGTGCCAGCAGTCCGCCCTTGACTAGCGGGGAGCAGTTCTTC
>TRBJ2-1|-|TRBV28|-|14
CASVVGGAGDEQFF
TGTGCCAGCGTCGTTGGGGGGGCAGGCGATGAGCAGTTCTTC
>TRBJ2-6|once|TRBV9|-|18
CASSVGLAPSSGANVLTF
TGTGCCAGCAGCGTCGGGCTAGCGCCTAGCTCTGGGGCCAACGTCCTGACTTTC
>TRBJ2-7|-|TRBV29-1|-|13
CSVERAGLYEQYF
TGCAGCGTTGAAAGGGCAGGACTCTACGAGCAGTACTTC
>TRBJ2-2|-|TRBV9|TRBD1|15
CASSPNTNRGGELFF
TGTGCCAGCAGCCCCAACACAAACAGGGGAGGGGAGCTGTTTTTT
>TRBJ2-4|-|TRBV5-1|-|13
CASSLGYQNIQYF
TGCGCCAGCAGCTTGGGCTATCAAAACATTCAGTACTTC
>TRBJ2-1|-|TRBV19|-|13
CASSHLLGNEQFF
TGTGCCAGTAGTCATTTACTAGGGAATGAGCAGTTCTTC
>TRBJ2-2|-|TRBV7-9|-|16
CASSLGDKEDTGELFF
TGTGCCAGCAGCTTAGGGGACAAGGAAGACACCGGGGAGCTGTTTTTT
>TRBJ1-4|few|TRBV6-6|-|16
CASSYLGSESREKLFF
TGTGCCAGCAGTTACCTCGGGTCCGAGTCGCGGGAAAAACTGTTTTTT
>TRBJ1-1|-|TRBV4-3|-|16
CASSQDLKGKGTEAFF
TGCGCCAGCAGCCAAGATCTTAAGGGGAAGGGAACTGAAGCTTTCTTT
>TRBJ1-1|-|TRBV18|-|14
CASSPTVQNTEAFF
TGTGCCAGCTCACCGACAGTGCAGAACACTGAAGCTTTCTTT
>TRBJ2-7|few|TRBV5-6|-|12
CASSSTNYEQYF
TGTGCCAGCAGCTCTACGAACTACGAGCAGTACTTC
>TRBJ2-5|-|TRBV2|-|13
CASKGAGQETQYF
TGTGCCAGCAAGGGCGCGGGACAAGAGACCCAGTACTTC
>TRBJ2-7|-|TRBV12-5|-|15
CASGLITVISYEQYF
TGTGCTAGTGGTTTGATAACAGTGATTTCCTACGAGCAGTACTTC
>TRBJ1-2|-|TRBV5-1|TRBD1|16
CASSPYPGQGGHGYTF
TGCGCCAGCAGCCCCTACCCGGGACAGGGGGGGCATGGCTACACCTTC
>TRBJ1-4|-|TRBV10-1|-|15
CASRNRLTGNEKLFF
TGCGCCAGCAGAAACAGACTAACAGGGAATGAAAAACTGTTTTTT
>TRBJ2-5|-|TRBV5-1|TRBD2|17
CASSLGVAGGLQETQYF
TGCGCCAGCAGCTTGGGAGTAGCGGGGGGCCTCCAAGAGACCCAGTACTTC
>TRBJ2-1|-|TRBV5-1|TRBD2|14
CASSSSSGTSGIFF
TGCGCCAGCAGCTCCTCCTCCGGGACTAGCGGGATTTTCTTC
>TRBJ1-3|-|TRBV9|-|15
CASSATGTSGNTIYF
TGTGCCAGCAGCGCAACAGGGACCTCTGGAAACACCATATATTTT
>TRBJ2-7|-|TRBV6-5|-|15
CASSYSRTRADEQYF
TGTGCCAGCAGTTACTCGAGGACAAGGGCAGACGAGCAGTACTTC
>TRBJ1-1|once|TRBV18|-|14
CASSPNTGSTEAFF
TGTGCCAGCTCCCCAAATACAGGGTCCACTGAAGCTTTCTTT
>TRBJ1-4|-|TRBV12-5|-|17
CASGLRQISGGDEKLFF
TGTGCTAGTGGTCTTCGACAAATATCTGGGGGGGATGAAAAACTGTTTTTT
>TRBJ2-5|-|TRBV7-2|-|11
CASSPKETQYF
TGTGCCAGCAGCCCTAAAGAGACCCAGTACTTC
>TRBJ2-1|-|TRBV7-2|-|13
CASSGSSGNEQFF
TGTGCCAGCAGCGGGAGTAGCGGCAATGAGCAGTTCTTC
>TRBJ2-5|-|TRBV11-1|-|13
CASSLPTKETQYF
TGTGCCAGCAGCTTACCTACTAAAGAGACCCAGTACTTC
>TRBJ2-3|-|TRBV9|-|14
CASSVGPGGDTQYF
TGTGCCAGCAGCGTAGGGCCCGGCGGGGATACGCAGTATTTT
>TRBJ2-3|-|TRBV5-1|TRBD2|13
CASRGAGADTQYF
TGCGCCAGCAGAGGAGCGGGGGCAGATACGCAGTATTTT
>TRBJ2-7|-|TRBV28|-|15
CASTPWASRAYEQYF
TGTGCCAGCACCCCTTGGGCGTCCCGCGCCTACGAGCAGTACTTC
>TRBJ2-2|few|TRBV6-5|TRBD2|14
CASPAGENTGELFF
TGTGCCAGTCCTGCGGGAGAGAACACCGGGGAGCTGTTTTTT
>TRBJ2-1|-|TRBV28|-|15
CASRLMGTGSNEQFF
TGTGCCAGCAGGCTTATGGGGACTGGATCCAATGAGCAGTTCTTC
>TRBJ1-1|-|TRBV6-5|-|13
CASSDDSFTEAFF
TGTGCCAGCAGTGACGACAGCTTCACTGAAGCTTTCTTT
>TRBJ2-1|-|TRBV6-5|TRBD2|15
CASNTRGGGFHEQFF
TGTGCCAGCAACACGCGGGGGGGCGGCTTCCATGAGCAGTTCTTC
>TRBJ2-7|-|TRBV4-3|TRBD1|14
CASSARQGVYEQYF
TGCGCCAGCAGCGCCAGACAGGGAGTCTACGAGCAGTACTTC
>TRBJ1-5|-|TRBV25-1|-|15
CASSDGQYSNQPQHF
TGTGCCAGCAGTGATGGGCAGTATAGCAATCAGCCCCAGCATTTT
>TRBJ2-2|-|TRBV9|-|14
CASSVQGNTGELFF
TGTGCCAGCAGCGTACAGGGAAACACCGGGGAGCTGTTTTTT
>TRBJ2-2|-|TRBV7-3|-|16
CASSLNAGLNTGELFF
TGTGCCAGCAGCTTAAACGCAGGACTTAACACCGGGGAGCTGTTTTTT
>TRBJ2-7|-|TRBV27|TRBD2|16
CASSFLGLAGAYEQYF
TGTGCCAGCAGTTTCCTCGGCCTAGCGGGAGCCTACGAGCAGTACTTC
>TRBJ1-2|-|TRBV2|-|15
CASSERSINVLGYTF
TGTGCCAGCAGTGAACGGTCTATCAACGTCTTGGGCTACACCTTC
>TRBJ2-1|-|TRBV4-1|TRBD2|20
CASSQDSASGGSSSYNEQFF
TGCGCCAGCAGCCAAGATTCGGCTAGCGGGGGGTCGAGCTCCTACAATGAGCAGTTCTTC
>TRBJ1-1|-|TRBV27|-|13
CANLLGQGTEAFF
TGTGCCAACCTCTTGGGGCAGGGGACTGAAGCTTTCTTT
>TRBJ1-2|-|TRBV29-1|-|13
CSVYRRDTYGYTF
TGCAGCGTCTACCGCCGGGATACCTATGGCTACACCTTC
>TRBJ2-2|-|TRBV5-4|-|15
CASSLGASNTGELFF
TGTGCCAGCAGCCTAGGAGCCAGTAACACCGGGGAGCTGTTTTTT
>TRBJ2-1|-|TRBV6-1|-|16
CASSQGRTLLYNEQFF
TGTGCCAGCAGTCAAGGGCGGACTCTCCTCTACAATGAGCAGTTCTTC
>TRBJ2-7|-|TRBV10-3|-|14
CAISETYATYEQYF
TGTGCCATCAGTGAAACTTACGCGACCTACGAGCAGTACTTC
>TRBJ1-1|-|TRBV5-1|-|15
CASSEQGPQNTEAFF
TGCGCCAGCAGCGAACAGGGACCGCAGAACACTGAAGCTTTCTTT
>TRBJ1-6|-|TRBV5-8|-|14
CASSLGREGSPLHF
TGTGCCAGCAGCTTGGGGAGGGAGGGGTCACCCCTCCACTTT
>TRBJ2-7|-|TRBV4-2|-|15
CASSERQGAVNEQYF
TGTGCCAGCAGCGAAAGGCAGGGTGCAGTCAACGAGCAGTACTTC
>TRBJ2-7|-|TRBV6-1|TRBD1|13
CASNLRGRDEQYF
TGTGCCAGCAACCTAAGGGGGCGCGACGAGCAGTACTTC
>TRBJ1-2|-|TRBV10-3|TRBD1|13
CAISTTGGDGYTF
TGTGCCATCAGTACGACAGGGGGCGATGGCTACACCTTC